The 21 T cell receptor beta chains in this list originate from one sample, sequenced in a study of blood T cell repertoires in COVID-19. Clones were sequenced by immunoSEQ multiplex PCR, and TCRdb holds only the in-frame ones, with some missing. The data show around 220,000 clones, roughly 80% seen once. Input material: peripheral blood. The receptor source for this set is a woman of 80 years or more with active or convalescent COVID-19.

The chain combines TRBV18 with TRBJ1-2, with 11 bases fitting TRBD1. This CDR3 spans 17 amino acids. The V and J ends lost 2 bases and 6 bases, in that order; junction bases with no gene match: 11. CDR1 and CDR2 (germline): KGHSH, LQKENI. In nucleotides, the CDR3 is TGTGCCAGCTCACCAAACCCGGACAGGGGGCGCTTCCATGGCTACACCTTC. Amino acid sequence: CASSPNPDRGRFHGYTF.

J is TRBJ1-2 and V is TRBV16; no firm D call. The V end lost 1 base, the J end lost 4 bases, and 16 bases lay between the germline ends. Germline V gives CDR1 KGHSY, CDR2 FQNENV. CDR3 length: 16 residues. This chain's CDR3 is CASSQWRGTIFYGYTF. Here the CDR3 DNA reads TGTGCCAGCAGCCAATGGCGCGGTACCATCTTCTATGGCTACACCTTC.

V gene TRBV3-1 (or the pseudogene TRBV3-2) combines with J gene TRBJ1-1; no clear D gene. V was shortened by 3 bases and J by 1 base, with 6 bases between the two germline ends. The CDR3 is 13 residues long. Germline V CDR1 and CDR2: LGHDT, YNNKEL (reference sequence). DNA of the CDR3: TGTGCCAGCAGCCAGGGAGCGAACACTGAAGCTTTCTTT. This sequence encodes CASSQGANTEAFF.

CDR3 protein: CASSNRGRFEKLFF. Here the CDR3 DNA reads TGTGCCAGCAGCAACAGGGGGCGTTTTGAAAAACTGTTTTTT. The J gene is TRBJ1-4, the V gene TRBV16, with 9 bases aligning to TRBD1. Germline-derived CDR1 and CDR2 are KGHSY and FQNENV. There are 14 residues in the CDR3. With 5 bases clipped from V and 7 bases from J, the junction kept 5 bases outside the gene matches.

The chain employs TRBV5-1 and TRBJ2-3; D possibly corresponds to TRBD1 (5 bases). With 1 base removed from V and 0 bases from J, the gap between germline ends came to 9 bases. This CDR3 is built from 15 residues. Germline CDR1 is SGHRS and CDR2 is YFSETQ. In DNA form, the CDR3 reads TGCGCCAGCAGCTTGCGGACATCTAGCACAGATACGCAGTATTTT. Its translation is CASSLRTSSTDTQYF. Complete variable domain (other parts from reference TRBV5-1 and TRBJ2-3): KAGVTQTPRYLIKTRGQQVTLSCSPISGHRSVSWYQQTPGQGLQFLFEYFSETQRNKGNFPGRFSGRQFSNSRSEMNVSTLELGDSALYLCASSLRTSSTDTQYFGPGTRLTVL.

This chain links TRBV9 with TRBJ2-5; TRBD2 matches 7 bases. The trim removed 0 bases at V and 2 bases at J, leaving 7 bases unmatched. CDR1 is SGDLS and CDR2 is YYNGEE in the germline V gene. There are 16 residues in the CDR3. The CDR3 nucleotides are TGTGCCAGCAGCGTAGGCGGCCTGGGGGGGCAAGAGACCCAGTACTTC. Protein: CASSVGGLGGQETQYF.

This chain joins TRBV3-1 (or the pseudogene TRBV3-2) and TRBJ1-2; D unresolved. CDR3 length: 15 amino acids. Germline CDR1 reads LGHDT; CDR2 reads YNNKEL (reference sequence). Deletions cut 0 bases from V and 4 bases from J, with 12 bases between. Here the CDR3 reads CASSQEPSGGYGYTF. In DNA, the CDR3 is TGTGCCAGCAGCCAAGAGCCGAGTGGAGGCTATGGCTACACCTTC.

V usage is TRBV20-1 and J usage is TRBJ2-7; TRBD1 matches at 7 bases. Germline lookup yields CDR1 DFQATT and CDR2 SNEGSKA (reference sequence). The CDR3 loop spans 13 amino acids. The J segment lost 5 bases and the V segment lost 3 bases, leaving 7 bases of the junction unmatched. The CDR3 region is CSASRDSRNEQYF. The DNA of the CDR3 is TGCAGTGCTAGTCGGGACAGTCGCAACGAGCAGTACTTC.

The gene calls are TRBV6-1 and TRBJ2-5, with TRBD2 identical over 9 bases. V trimming: 1 base; J trimming: 5 bases; junction bases outside the gene matches: 2. The germline gives CDR1 MNHNS, CDR2 SASEGT. The CDR3 length is 14 residues. The CDR3 region has the DNA TGTGCCAGCAGTGAAGGTAGCGGGAGCGAGACCCAGTACTTC. This encodes CASSEGSGSETQYF.

This sequence joins TRBV4-2 and TRBJ1-5; 8 positions match TRBD1. The CDR3 runs 16 residues. The V and J ends lost 0 bases and 4 bases, in that order; junction bases with no gene match: 5. Looked up from germline, CDR1 is LGHNA and CDR2 is YNFKEQ. The CDR3 loop is CASSQEPDRANQPQHF. CDR3 nucleotide sequence: TGTGCCAGCAGCCAAGAACCGGACAGGGCAAATCAGCCCCAGCATTTT.

J is TRBJ2-3 and V is TRBV2, with 7 nucleotides matching TRBD2. CDR1 and CDR2 from the germline V gene are SNHLY and FYNNEI. The junction had 6 bases not matched to a gene; V was cut back by 6 bases and J by 0 bases. The length of the CDR3 is 15 residues. In nucleotides, the CDR3 is TGTGCCAGCAGGCGGCGGGGGTCCAGCACAGATACGCAGTATTTT. This encodes CASRRRGSSTDTQYF. The full variable domain, with the rest looked up from reference TRBV2 and TRBJ2-3, is EPEVTQTPSHQVTQMGQEVILRCVPISNHLYFYWYRQILGQKVEFLVSFYNNEISEKSEIFDDQFSVERPDGSNFTLKIRSTKLEDSAMYFCASRRRGSSTDTQYFGPGTRLTVL.

This rearrangement joins TRBV2 to TRBJ1-1; D is perhaps TRBD1 (5 bases). This CDR3 has 13 residues. CDR1 is SNHLY and CDR2 is FYNNEI in the germline V gene. Trimming took off 6 bases at V and 3 bases at J, with 11 bases between the two ends. The CDR3 protein is CASSLPGDTEAFF. In DNA, the CDR3 is TGTGCCAGCAGCTTACCGGGGGACACTGAAGCTTTCTTT.

The chain links TRBV28 to TRBJ1-2, with a tentative D call TRBD1 (5 bases). CDR1 is MDHEN, CDR2 SYDVKM, per germline. The CDR3 is 13 residues long. Trimming pared 2 bases from V and 8 bases from J, leaving 12 bases between. The CDR3 DNA sequence: TGTGCCAGCAGTTTACGGAGGGGTCGGGGCTACACCTTC. This encodes CASSLRRGRGYTF.

The chain links TRBV28 to TRBJ1-5, with D possibly matching TRBD1 (6 bases). Germline CDR1 reads MDHEN; CDR2 reads SYDVKM. V was clipped by 3 bases and J by 0 bases, with 9 bases between them. The length of the CDR3 is 15 residues. In DNA form, the CDR3 reads TGTGCCAGCAGTTTCGGGACACCTAGCAATCAGCCCCAGCATTTT. It is translated as CASSFGTPSNQPQHF.

Concerning this clone itself: This sample also contains other DNA sequences that code for the same CDR3. The chain couples TRBV19 to TRBJ2-5, with 9 bases matching TRBD1. Looked up from germline, CDR1 is LNHDA and CDR2 is SQIVND (reference sequence). This CDR3 is built from 14 residues. V gave up 3 bases and J gave up 3 bases; unmatched junction bases: 2. CDR3 DNA: TGTGCCAGTAGTATCGGGACAGGGAAAGAGACCCAGTACTTC. Encoded protein: CASSIGTGKETQYF.

The chain links TRBV5-6 to TRBJ2-7, with 7 nucleotides matching TRBD1. The J segment lost 8 bases and the V segment lost 4 bases, leaving 9 bases of the junction unmatched. The CDR3 spans 13 residues. Germline V lookup: CDR1 SGHDT, CDR2 YYEEEE. The CDR3 loop reads CASSRGQARQQYF. The CDR3 coding sequence is TGTGCCAGCAGCAGAGGACAGGCCCGACAGCAGTACTTC.

V and J are TRBV5-1 and TRBJ1-1; possibly TRBD1 for D (6 bases). V shed 4 bases and J shed 0 bases, with 10 bases lying between them. CDR3 size: 14 residues. CDR1 and CDR2 from the germline V gene are SGHRS and YFSETQ. The CDR3 bases are TGCGCCAGCAGCGTACAGGGTTTGAACACTGAAGCTTTCTTT. It specifies CASSVQGLNTEAFF.

This clone was seen only a few times. The J gene is TRBJ1-5, the V gene TRBV19; TRBD1 matches 10 bases. The CDR3 has 13 amino acids. The germline CDR1 and CDR2 sequences are LNHDA and SQIVND (reference sequence). V lost 8 bases to trimming and J lost 4 bases; unmatched junction nucleotides: 2. The CDR3 spells CASEDRGNQPQHF. The CDR3 DNA is TGTGCCAGTGAGGACAGGGGGAATCAGCCCCAGCATTTT.

In this sample, this clone turned up once. J is TRBJ1-5 and V is TRBV7-9, with D maybe TRBD1 (5 bases). The V and J ends lost 5 bases and 2 bases respectively, with 13 bases between them. The germline V gene has CDR1 SEHNR and CDR2 FQNEAQ (reference sequence). The length of the CDR3 is 15 residues. CDR3 coding DNA: TGTGCCAGCAGCATCGGCGGGGGAGGCAATCAGCCCCAGCATTTT. The encoded protein is CASSIGGGGNQPQHF.

This clone was observed a single time. The V call is TRBV30, the J call TRBJ1-5; D is ambiguous. V was pared by 5 bases and J by 4 bases, with 12 bases between. The CDR3 is made up of 13 amino acids. Germline assignment: CDR1 GTSNPN and CDR2 SVGIG (reference sequence). CDR3 sequence reads: CAWSGSSNQPQHF. The CDR3 DNA is TGTGCCTGGTCAGGTTCCTCAAATCAGCCCCAGCATTTT.

This chain joins TRBV5-5 and TRBJ2-2; 11 positions agree with TRBD2. The J segment lost 5 bases and the V segment lost 4 bases, leaving 10 bases of the junction unmatched. Germline CDR1 and CDR2: SGHKS and YYEKEE (reference sequence). This CDR3 has 17 residues. CDR3 DNA: TGTGCCAGCAGCCCGCCGGGACTAGCGGCAGGGACCGGGGAGCTGTTTTTT. This encodes CASSPPGLAAGTGELFF.